This T cell receptor (beta chain) stems from a study of T cell changes during pregnancy in multiple sclerosis. TCRdb keeps only in-frame clones here, not all; method: immunoSEQ multiplex PCR. The table records more than 65,000 clones, roughly 90% of them present only once. The CDR3 totals 15 residues. The germline V gene has CDR1 MDHEN and CDR2 SYDVKM. V dropped 5 bases and J dropped 2 bases, with 16 bases sitting between them. The receptor comes from a female donor with multiple sclerosis, enrolled in a pregnancy study. V gene TRBV28 combines with J gene TRBJ2-7, with a possible D match to TRBD2 (7 bases). The input for sequencing was peripheral blood, taken in the first trimester of pregnancy. The CDR3: CASSLRGASTYEQYF. Written as DNA, the CDR3 is TGTGCCAGCAGTCTCCGGGGGGCATCGACCTACGAGCAGTACTTC.